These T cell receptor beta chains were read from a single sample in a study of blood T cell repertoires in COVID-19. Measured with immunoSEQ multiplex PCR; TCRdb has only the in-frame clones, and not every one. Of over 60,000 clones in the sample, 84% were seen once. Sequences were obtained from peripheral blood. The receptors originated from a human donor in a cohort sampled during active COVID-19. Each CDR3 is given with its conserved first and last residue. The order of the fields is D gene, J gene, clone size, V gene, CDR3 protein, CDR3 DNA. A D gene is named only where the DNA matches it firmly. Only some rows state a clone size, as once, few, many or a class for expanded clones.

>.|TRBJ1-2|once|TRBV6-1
CASSEPGDGYTF
TGTGCCAGCAGTGAACCGGGGGATGGCTACACCTTC
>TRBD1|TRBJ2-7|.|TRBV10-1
CASSDDDRAYEQYF
TGCGCCAGCAGTGACGACGACAGGGCCTACGAGCAGTACTTC
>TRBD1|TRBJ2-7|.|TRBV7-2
CASSLTGWSSEQYF
TGTGCCAGCAGCCTGACAGGGTGGTCTTCCGAGCAGTACTTC
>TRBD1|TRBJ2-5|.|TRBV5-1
CASSLRGQKQETQYF
TGCGCCAGCAGCTTGAGGGGACAGAAGCAAGAGACCCAGTACTTC
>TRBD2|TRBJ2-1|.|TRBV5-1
CASSVLAGGRVNEQFF
TGCGCCAGCAGCGTATTAGCGGGGGGGCGAGTAAATGAGCAGTTCTTC
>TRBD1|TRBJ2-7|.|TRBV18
CASSPPGQKYEQYF
TGTGCCAGCTCACCACCGGGACAGAAATACGAGCAGTACTTC
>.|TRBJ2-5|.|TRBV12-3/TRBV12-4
CASSRFPQETQYF
TGTGCCAGCAGTCGGTTCCCCCAAGAGACCCAGTACTTC
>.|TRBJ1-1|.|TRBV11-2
CASSPQAMNTEAFF
TGTGCCAGCAGCCCCCAGGCCATGAACACTGAAGCTTTCTTT
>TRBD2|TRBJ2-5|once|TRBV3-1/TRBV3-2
CASSRRGGQARETQYF
TGTGCCAGCAGCCGGCGGGGGGGCCAGGCCCGAGAGACCCAGTACTTC
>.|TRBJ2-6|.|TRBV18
CASSLDGLGAGANVLTF
TGTGCCAGCTCACTCGATGGCCTAGGGGCTGGGGCCAACGTCCTGACTTTC
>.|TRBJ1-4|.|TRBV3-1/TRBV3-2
CASSLGGDEKLFF
TGTGCCAGCAGCCTGGGGGGGGATGAAAAACTGTTTTTT
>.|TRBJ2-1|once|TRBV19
CASRGGDNEQFF
TGTGCCAGTAGGGGCGGGGACAATGAGCAGTTCTTC
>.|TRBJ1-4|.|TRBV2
CASSTGTTNEKLFF
TGTGCCAGCAGTACAGGGACAACTAATGAAAAACTGTTTTTT
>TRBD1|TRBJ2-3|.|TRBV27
CASSRGQGGTDTQYF
TGTGCCAGCAGCCGGGGACAGGGCGGCACAGATACGCAGTATTTT
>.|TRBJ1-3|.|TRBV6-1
CASREGAPGNTIYF
TGTGCCAGCAGGGAAGGGGCGCCTGGAAACACCATATATTTT
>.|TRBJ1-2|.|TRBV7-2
CASSLRGRSSANYGYTF
TGTGCCAGCAGCTTACGGGGTCGCTCTTCAGCTAACTATGGCTACACCTTC
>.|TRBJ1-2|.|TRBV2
CASTRGGNGYTF
TGTGCCAGCACCCGGGGGGGGAATGGCTACACCTTC
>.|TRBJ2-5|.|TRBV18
CASSPGQQETQYF
TGTGCCAGCTCACCGGGACAACAAGAGACCCAGTACTTC